Sequencing of this T cell receptor (beta chain) was carried out in a study of technical replicates of blood from a handful of donors. Some clones are missing from TCRdb's copy, which holds only in-frame ones; the method was immunoSEQ multiplex PCR. The sample has tens of thousands of clones, roughly 95% seen once. Germline V gene lookup returns CDR1 SGHTA and CDR2 FQGTGA. V gave up 2 bases and J gave up 6 bases; unmatched junction bases: 5. This CDR3 has 15 residues. Sequences were obtained from T cells isolated from PBMCs. This receptor was taken from a human donor in good health. The rearrangement uses TRBV7-3 and TRBJ2-2; 8 bases fit TRBD1. DNA of the CDR3: TGTGCCAGCAGCTTACGGACAGGGAGCGCCGGGGAGCTGTTTTTT. This encodes CASSLRTGSAGELFF.